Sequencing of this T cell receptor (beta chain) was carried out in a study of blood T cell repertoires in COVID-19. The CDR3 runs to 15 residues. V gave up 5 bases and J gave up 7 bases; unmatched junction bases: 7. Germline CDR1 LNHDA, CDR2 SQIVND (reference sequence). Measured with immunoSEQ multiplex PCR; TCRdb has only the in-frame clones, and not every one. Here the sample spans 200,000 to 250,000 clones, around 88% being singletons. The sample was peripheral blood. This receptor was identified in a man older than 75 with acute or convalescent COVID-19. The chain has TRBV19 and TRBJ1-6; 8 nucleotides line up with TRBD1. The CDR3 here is CASSFITGGNSPLHF. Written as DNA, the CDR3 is TGTGCCAGTAGTTTCATCACAGGGGGGAATTCACCCCTCCACTTT.